Detailed here is one T cell receptor (beta chain). Its antigen is unknown. The data stem from a study of cytomegalovirus exposure and HLA in healthy donors. Broader study findings: Researchers reported in a later analysis that common viral pathogens appeared linked to several top clusters. TRBV6-2, TRBV6-3 and other indistinguishable V segments were excluded. CMV serostatus was the sole immune exposure data available.

CDR1 and CDR2 from the germline V gene are SNHLY and FYNNEI. Trimming cost V 2 bases and J 7 bases; bases outside gene matches: 6. This CDR3 comprises 16 residues. PCR amplification relied on 60 Vbeta primers (plus 13 Jbeta primers). The data were produced by immunoSEQ multiplex PCR, yet TCRdb's version contains in-frame clones alone and is incomplete. The table includes roughly 200,000 clones, over 60% detected once. The sequence came from a man aged 18-30 years in good health and CMV-seronegative. Sequenced: PBMCs. The genes are TRBV2 and TRBJ2-1; 12 nucleotides agree with TRBD2. CDR3 DNA: TGTGCCAGCAGTGAACTAGCGGGAGGGCCGGGGAATGAGCAGTTCTTC. Translation: CASSELAGGPGNEQFF.